The clone carrying this T cell receptor (beta chain) was recorded many times. The data stem from a study of Graves' ophthalmopathy and Graves' hyperthyroidism. Investigators amplified TCR beta CDR3 regions from RNA transcripts. A first-round RT-PCR used HTBI primers, followed by a second-round multiplex PCR. MiXCR was run by TCRdb on the multiplex PCR reads, yielding one entry per CDR3 protein. The table shows a few hundred thousand distinct CDR3 sequences, with 17% occurring only once. The CDR3 sequence is 13 residues long. Deletions cut 10 bases from V and 9 bases from J, with 16 bases between. In germline, CDR1 is SNHLY, CDR2 FYNNEI.

This receptor was identified in an adult woman with stable Graves' hyperthyroidism. The specimen was peripheral blood. This chain uses TRBV2 with TRBJ1-6; no reliable D call. The CDR3, as DNA: TGTGCCAACCAGTTCGACGTGAGTTCACCCCTCCACTTT. Its protein is CANQFDVSSPLHF.